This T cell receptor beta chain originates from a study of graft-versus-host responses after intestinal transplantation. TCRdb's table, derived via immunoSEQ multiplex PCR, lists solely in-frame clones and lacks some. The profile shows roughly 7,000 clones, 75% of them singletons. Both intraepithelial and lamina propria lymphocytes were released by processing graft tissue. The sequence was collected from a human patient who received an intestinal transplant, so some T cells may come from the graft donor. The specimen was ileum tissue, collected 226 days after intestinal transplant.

CDR3 region: CASSVGQGTDEQYF. The CDR3 DNA reads TGTGCCAGCAGTGTTGGACAGGGGACGGACGAGCAGTACTTC. The chain joins TRBV2 to TRBJ2-7, with TRBD1 identical over 9 bases. CDR3 size: 14 residues. V shed 4 bases and J 5 bases; nucleotides not matched to a gene: 6. Germline-derived CDR1 and CDR2 are SNHLY and FYNNEI. Supplemented by reference TRBV2 and TRBJ2-7, the full variable domain reads EPEVTQTPSHQVTQMGQEVILRCVPISNHLYFYWYRQILGQKVEFLVSFYNNEISEKSEIFDDQFSVERPDGSNFTLKIRSTKLEDSAMYFCASSVGQGTDEQYFGPGTRLTVT.